This passage covers 22 T cell receptor beta chains from one sample sequenced in a study of T cell changes during pregnancy in multiple sclerosis (dated by TCRdb to 2018 to 2020). Preparation of the library involved the immunoSEQ multiplex PCR assay. Here the immuneACCESS table is served through TCRdb, limited to in-frame sequences with V and J called. Missing clones are a known gap in these copies; in checked studies unresolved V genes cover under half, and the rest lacks a known reason. In this sample the table shows 39,000 or so clones, 90% to 95% of which occur a single time. The ten largest clonotypes hold 7.5% to 10% of the sample. Sequenced material: CD8+ T cells from peripheral blood mononuclear cells, taken in the third trimester of pregnancy. The receptors derive from a female donor with multiple sclerosis, enrolled in a pregnancy study.

This clone was seen a single time. The chain couples TRBV30 to TRBJ1-1; 9 bases are shared with TRBD1. Trimming took 5 bases from V and 3 from J; bases not matched to a gene: 19. Germline V gene lookup returns CDR1 GTSNPN and CDR2 SVGIG (reference sequence). The CDR3 loop spans 18 amino acids. Here the CDR3 reads CAWRISGTGRFGDTEAFF. CDR3 nucleotide sequence: TGTGCCTGGCGAATCTCCGGGACAGGGCGTTTTGGGGACACTGAAGCTTTCTTT.

In its sample, this clone is medium-sized (0.01 to 0.1%). V usage is TRBV5-1 and J usage is TRBJ1-2; TRBD1 is a possible D gene (6 bases). The CDR3 runs to 16 residues. The ends were cut back, 0 bases at V and 0 bases at J, with 12 bases in the middle. From germline, CDR1 is SGHRS and CDR2 YFSETQ. CDR3 sequence (DNA): TGCGCCAGCAGCTTGGCCAGGGGCCTGGCTAACTATGGCTACACCTTC. Translating gives CASSLARGLANYGYTF.

V is TRBV7-6 and J is TRBJ2-6; 15 bases fit TRBD2. The CDR3 spans 19 residues. V shed 5 bases, J shed 0 bases, and the junction held 5 bases outside the gene matches. Germline V gene lookup returns CDR1 SGHVS and CDR2 FNYEAQ. The CDR3 DNA reads as TGTGCCAGCAGCCCGGGACTAGCGGGAGGCCCCTCTGGGGCCAACGTCCTGACTTTC. Its translation is CASSPGLAGGPSGANVLTF.

CDR3 coding DNA: TGTGCCAGCAGCTCCGCGGACAGTTCCCTCACCGGGGAGCTGTTTTTT. This encodes CASSSADSSLTGELFF. The chain combines TRBV7-9 with TRBJ2-2, with D perhaps TRBD1 (6 bases). There are 16 residues in the CDR3. Germline loops: CDR1 SEHNR, CDR2 FQNEAQ (reference sequence). Trimming left V 4 bases short and J 4 bases short, with 16 bases between. The variable domain in full, completed from reference TRBV7-9 and TRBJ2-2, reads DTGVSQNPRHKITKRGQNVTFRCDPISEHNRLYWYRQTLGQGPEFLTYFQNEAQLEKSRLLSDRFSAERPKGSFSTLEIQRTEQGDSAMYLCASSSADSSLTGELFFGEGSRLTVL.

J is TRBJ1-5 and V is TRBV21-1. TRBV21-1 is tagged as a pseudogene. The CDR3 consists of 17 residues. This CDR3 reads CASSRVGWGESNQPQHF. For the CDR3, the DNA is TGTGCCAGCAGCAGGGTCGGCTGGGGAGAGAGCAATCAGCCCCAGCATTTT.

The rearrangement uses TRBV28 and TRBJ1-4; the D is unclear. The germline V gene has CDR1 MDHEN and CDR2 SYDVKM. This CDR3 comprises 15 residues. V was trimmed by 8 bases and J by 7 bases, leaving 20 bases between them. The CDR3 sequence: CASVTRRTYSEKLFF. CDR3 bases: TGTGCCAGCGTCACAAGGAGGACCTATTCTGAAAAACTGTTTTTT.

The chain employs TRBV28 and TRBJ1-5; TRBD1 might be the D (6 bases). Germline V CDR1 and CDR2: MDHEN, SYDVKM. Trimming cost V 5 bases and J 5 bases, with 13 bases left between them. The CDR3 is made up of 14 amino acids. Here the CDR3 reads CASSVRQAYQPQHF. The CDR3 DNA reads TGTGCCAGCAGTGTTCGACAGGCTTATCAGCCCCAGCATTTT.

The chain is built from TRBV19 and TRBJ2-7; tentative D call: TRBD2 (6 bases). V was cut by 5 bases and J by 3 bases, with 14 bases left in between. The CDR3 has 14 residues. CDR1 is LNHDA, CDR2 SQIVND, per germline (reference sequence). The CDR3, as DNA: TGTGCCAGTAGTCCGGCATCGGGGGACTACGAGCAGTACTTC. It encodes CASSPASGDYEQYF.

This chain connects TRBV2 to TRBJ1-5; D is unclear. Trimming pared 4 bases from V and 0 bases from J, leaving 10 bases between. The CDR3 totals 15 residues. Per the germline V gene, CDR1 is SNHLY and CDR2 is FYNNEI. The CDR3 region has the DNA TGTGCCAGCAGTGTTTATGGACTTAGCAATCAGCCCCAGCATTTT. It is translated as CASSVYGLSNQPQHF.

The V call is TRBV6-5, the J call TRBJ2-7; 10 positions match TRBD1. Germline-derived CDR1 and CDR2 are MNHEY and SVGAGI. This CDR3 is built from 14 residues. With 10 bases clipped from V and 4 bases from J, the junction kept 10 bases outside the gene matches. The CDR3 DNA reads TGTGCCACTTCGCAGGGACAGGGGCATTACGAGCAGTACTTC. Its protein product is CATSQGQGHYEQYF.

This chain joins TRBV7-6 and TRBJ2-7, with D possibly being TRBD1 (6 bases). Germline-derived CDR1 and CDR2 are SGHVS and FNYEAQ. CDR3 length equals 15 residues. V gave up 5 bases and J gave up 2 bases, with 16 bases separating them. CDR3 loop: CASSLAQGFPYEQYF. Here the CDR3 DNA reads TGTGCCAGCAGCCTCGCCCAGGGGTTTCCCTACGAGCAGTACTTC.

The chain couples TRBV10-3 to TRBJ2-7; 8 bases are a match to TRBD1. Germline V CDR1 and CDR2: ENHRY, SYGVKD. The CDR3 covers 14 residues. The trim removed 3 bases at V and 5 bases at J, leaving 6 bases unmatched. The DNA of the CDR3 is TGTGCCATCAGTGACCCGGACAGGGTAAACGAGCAGTACTTC. Translated: CAISDPDRVNEQYF.

V usage is TRBV5-5 and J usage is TRBJ2-7; no reliable D call. The germline V gene has CDR1 SGHKS and CDR2 YYEKEE (reference sequence). V was shortened by 0 bases and J by 6 bases, with 7 bases between the two germline ends. The CDR3 is 12 amino acids. CDR3 DNA sequence: TGTGCCAGCAGCTTGGCCTCCAGCGAGCAGTACTTC. This encodes CASSLASSEQYF. Together with reference TRBV5-5 and TRBJ2-7, the CDR3 gives the full variable domain: DAGVTQSPTHLIKTRGQQVTLRCSPISGHKSVSWYQQVLGQGPQFIFQYYEKEERGRGNFPDRFSARQFPNYSSELNVNALLLGDSALYLCASSLASSEQYFGPGTRLTVT.

CDR3 nucleotides: TGTGCCAGCAGCTTGGAGGCAATCGCGATTGGGAGTTATGGCTACACCTTC. Protein product: CASSLEAIAIGSYGYTF. The chain has TRBV5-6 and TRBJ1-2; D unresolved. This CDR3 region has 17 residues. The V end was cut by 0 bases, the J end by 5 bases, with 20 bases between. Germline CDR1 reads SGHDT; CDR2 reads YYEEEE.

This clone was seen a single time. The V gene is TRBV11-2, the J gene TRBJ2-1; 8 bases fit TRBD1. Germline CDR1 is SGHAT and CDR2 is FQNNGV. Trimming took 5 bases from V and 6 from J; bases not matched to a gene: 9. The CDR3 totals 15 residues. The CDR3 nucleotides read TGTGCCAGCAGCCACGGACAGGGCCGGTCCAATGAGCAGTTCTTC. Translating it yields CASSHGQGRSNEQFF.

J is TRBJ2-1 and V is TRBV6-5; 9 bases are shared with TRBD2. The length of the CDR3 is 15 residues. The V gene's germline CDR1 is MNHEY and CDR2 SVGAGI. J lost 6 bases, V lost 1 base, and 4 bases had no gene match. The DNA of the CDR3 is TGTGCCAGCAGTTACTGGCGGGAGGGCCGCAATGAGCAGTTCTTC. Protein product: CASSYWREGRNEQFF.

CDR3 sequence: CASIDRVGGYTF. CDR3 in DNA: TGTGCCAGCATAGACAGGGTCGGCGGCTACACCTTC. J is TRBJ1-2 and V is TRBV6-1; 7 nucleotides agree with TRBD1. Germline CDR1 MNHNS, CDR2 SASEGT. This CDR3 spans 12 amino acids. J was trimmed by 8 bases and V by 7 bases; bases with no gene match: 7.

The V call is TRBV28, the J call TRBJ1-1; possible D gene TRBD1, 5 bases. From germline, CDR1 is MDHEN and CDR2 SYDVKM. Trimming cost V 2 bases and J 4 bases, with 11 bases left between them. The CDR3 consists of 14 residues. The CDR3 bases are TGTGCCAGCAGTTTACTGGTGGGGGGCACTGAAGCTTTCTTT. It specifies CASSLLVGGTEAFF. Combining the CDR3 with reference TRBV28 and TRBJ1-1 gives the whole variable domain DVKVTQSSRYLVKRTGEKVFLECVQDMDHENMFWYRQDPGLGLRLIYFSYDVKMKEKGDIPEGYSVSREKKERFSLILESASTNQTSMYLCASSLLVGGTEAFFGQGTRLTVV.

The rearrangement joins TRBV19 to TRBJ2-7; 10 nucleotides align to TRBD2. The length of the CDR3 is 14 residues. CDR1 is LNHDA and CDR2 is SQIVND in the germline V gene (reference sequence). The junction had 2 bases not matched to a gene; V was cut back by 3 bases and J by 3 bases. The CDR3: CASSISSGSYEQYF. CDR3 sequence (DNA): TGTGCCAGTAGTATTTCTAGCGGGAGCTACGAGCAGTACTTC.

The rearrangement joins TRBV29-1 to TRBJ1-1, with TRBD1 identical over 7 bases. The V gene's germline CDR1 is SQVTM and CDR2 ANQGSEA. J gave up 7 bases and V 4 bases, and 3 bases lay outside the gene matches. The CDR3 has 11 amino acids. This chain's CDR3 is CSVVRGLEAFF. The DNA of the CDR3 is TGCAGCGTTGTGAGGGGGCTTGAAGCTTTCTTT.

The sample holds one count of this clone. The gene calls are TRBV6-5 and TRBJ1-4; D perhaps matches TRBD1 (6 bases). The CDR3 length is 15 residues. V gave up 0 bases and J gave up 4 bases, with 9 bases separating them. Germline lookup yields CDR1 MNHEY and CDR2 SVGAGI. The CDR3: CASSYSTGNNEKLFF. The CDR3 DNA reads TGTGCCAGCAGTTACTCGACAGGAAATAATGAAAAACTGTTTTTT.

The chain recombines TRBV6-5 with TRBJ1-1, with TRBD1 matching over 10 bases. Germline loops: CDR1 MNHEY, CDR2 SVGAGI. J was trimmed by 6 bases and V by 6 bases; bases with no gene match: 7. The length of the CDR3 is 14 residues. The CDR3 region is CASRGRQGAAEAFF. The DNA for the CDR3 is TGTGCCAGCAGGGGACGACAGGGGGCGGCTGAAGCTTTCTTT.